This paragraph reports one T cell receptor (beta chain). The target antigen is unknown. The sample originates from a study of shared clonotypes between healthy human individuals. The wider study: Used for every donor were three CD4 naive, three CD4 memory, two CD8 naive and one CD8 memory plate. The study, taken as a whole, reports: Generally, estimated richness proved larger in naive subsets than it did in memory subsets.

The data were produced by immunoSEQ multiplex PCR, yet TCRdb's version contains in-frame clones alone and is incomplete. The repertoire has roughly 410,000 clones, 96% of them found once; the top ten carry approximately 0.32%. Germline lookup yields CDR1 MNHEY and CDR2 SMNVEV (reference sequence). The ends lost 6 bases at V and 2 bases at J; junction bases unmatched: 9. This CDR3 has 16 amino acids. Source material: memory CD8+ T cells sorted from blood. The subset is: CD45RO+ cells pooled with CCR7-negative TemRA cells. The receptor was isolated from a man aged 30-40 years in good health. V gene TRBV27 combines with J gene TRBJ2-1; 8 nucleotides line up with TRBD2. The CDR3 spells CASSPISGVTYNEQFF. The CDR3 DNA is TGTGCCAGCAGCCCGATTAGCGGGGTCACCTACAATGAGCAGTTCTTC.